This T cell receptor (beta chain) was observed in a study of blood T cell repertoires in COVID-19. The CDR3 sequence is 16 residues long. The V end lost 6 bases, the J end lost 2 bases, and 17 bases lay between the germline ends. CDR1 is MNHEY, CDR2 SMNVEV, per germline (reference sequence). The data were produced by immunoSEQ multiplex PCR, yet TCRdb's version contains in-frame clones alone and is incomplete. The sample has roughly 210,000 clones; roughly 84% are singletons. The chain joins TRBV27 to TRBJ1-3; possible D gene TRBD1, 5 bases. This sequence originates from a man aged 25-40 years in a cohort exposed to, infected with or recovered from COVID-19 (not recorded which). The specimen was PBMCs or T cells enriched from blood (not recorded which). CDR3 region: CASSATGLPTGNTIYF. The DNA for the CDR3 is TGTGCCAGCAGCGCCACGGGACTGCCCACTGGAAACACCATATATTTT.